This T cell receptor (beta chain) was recovered during a study of blood T cell repertoires in COVID-19. Study-wide background: The United States, Italy and Spain provided the acute and convalescent COVID-19 samples. From T cells, B-cell-depleted T cells, or PBMCs came the material, which was cDNA or gDNA.

This CDR3 has 13 amino acids. Looked up from germline, CDR1 is MNHEY and CDR2 is SVGAGI. Details on this clone: A junction end diverges from the germline sequence, so it may reflect a read error.

Source study methods: Reference gene primer amplification in the assay estimated nucleated cell counts. Assay: immunoSEQ multiplex PCR; the TCRdb copy retains only in-frame clones and omits some. The DNA gave D and trimming, while V, J and clone size come from that table. The sample consists of fewer than 65,000 clones, 79% of them appearing once. The chain employs TRBV6-5 and TRBJ1-1; 12 bases map to TRBD1. The clonotype comes from a man between 65 and 85 years old with acute or convalescent COVID-19. The sample consisted of peripheral blood. CDR3 coding DNA: TGTGCCAGCAGGCAACCGGGACAGGGGGCGAAAGTCTTT. Its translation: CASRQPGQGAKVF.